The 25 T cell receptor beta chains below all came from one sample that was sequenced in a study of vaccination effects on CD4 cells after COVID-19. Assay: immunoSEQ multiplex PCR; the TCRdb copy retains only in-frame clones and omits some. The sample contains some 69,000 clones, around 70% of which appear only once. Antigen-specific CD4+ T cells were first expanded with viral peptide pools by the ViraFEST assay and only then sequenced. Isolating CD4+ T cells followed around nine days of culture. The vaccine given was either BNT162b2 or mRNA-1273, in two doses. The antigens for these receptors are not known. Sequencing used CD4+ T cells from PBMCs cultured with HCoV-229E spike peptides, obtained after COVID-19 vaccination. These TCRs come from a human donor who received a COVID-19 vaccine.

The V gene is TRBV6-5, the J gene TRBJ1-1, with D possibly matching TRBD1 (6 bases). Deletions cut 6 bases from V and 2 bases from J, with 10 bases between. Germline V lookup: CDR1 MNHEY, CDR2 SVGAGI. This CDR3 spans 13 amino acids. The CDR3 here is CASRVQGNTEAFF. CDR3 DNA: TGTGCCAGCAGAGTACAGGGTAACACTGAAGCTTTCTTT.

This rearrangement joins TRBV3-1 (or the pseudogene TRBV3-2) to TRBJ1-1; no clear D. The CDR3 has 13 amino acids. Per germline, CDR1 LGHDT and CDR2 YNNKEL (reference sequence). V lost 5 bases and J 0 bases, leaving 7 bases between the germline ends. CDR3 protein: CASSGTLNTEAFF. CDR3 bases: TGTGCCAGCAGCGGCACATTGAACACTGAAGCTTTCTTT.

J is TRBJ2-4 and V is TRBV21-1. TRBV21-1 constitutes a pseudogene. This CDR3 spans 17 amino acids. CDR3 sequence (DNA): TGTGCCAGCAGCACCCAGACCGATATTCTAGCCAAAAACATTCAGTACTTC. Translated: CASSTQTDILAKNIQYF.

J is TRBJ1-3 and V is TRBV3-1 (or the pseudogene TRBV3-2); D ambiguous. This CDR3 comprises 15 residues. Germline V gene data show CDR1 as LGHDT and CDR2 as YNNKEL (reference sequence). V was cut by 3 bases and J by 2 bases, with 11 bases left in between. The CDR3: CASSQVFRTGNTIYF. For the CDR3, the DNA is TGTGCCAGCAGCCAGGTGTTCCGGACTGGAAACACCATATATTTT.

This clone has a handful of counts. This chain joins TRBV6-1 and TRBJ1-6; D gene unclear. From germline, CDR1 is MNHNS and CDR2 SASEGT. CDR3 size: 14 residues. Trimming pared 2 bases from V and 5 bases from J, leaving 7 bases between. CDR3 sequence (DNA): TGTGCCAGCAGTGAACAGAACCATAATTCACCCCTCCACTTT. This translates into CASSEQNHNSPLHF.

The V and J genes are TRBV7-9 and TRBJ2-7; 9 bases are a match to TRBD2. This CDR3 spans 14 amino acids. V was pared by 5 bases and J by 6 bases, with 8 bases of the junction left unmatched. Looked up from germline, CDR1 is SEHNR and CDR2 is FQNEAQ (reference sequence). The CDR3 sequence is CASSQAGGNFEQYV. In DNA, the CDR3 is TGTGCCAGCAGCCAAGCGGGGGGCAACTTCGAGCAGTACGTC.

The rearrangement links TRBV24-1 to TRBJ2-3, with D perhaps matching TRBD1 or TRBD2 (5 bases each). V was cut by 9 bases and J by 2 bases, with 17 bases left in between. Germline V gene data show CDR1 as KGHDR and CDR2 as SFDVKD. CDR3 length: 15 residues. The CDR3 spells CATAREGSNTDTQYF. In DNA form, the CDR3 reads TGTGCCACCGCTCGTGAGGGGTCAAACACAGATACGCAGTATTTT.

DNA for the CDR3: TGTGCCAGCAGCGCGACGGATACGCAGTATTTT. Translated: CASSATDTQYF. This chain links TRBV2 with TRBJ2-3; D not certain. Germline V gene lookup returns CDR1 SNHLY and CDR2 FYNNEI. The CDR3 totals 11 residues. V shed 6 bases and J shed 6 bases, with 7 bases lying between them.

For the CDR3, the DNA is TGTGCCAGCTCACTGGATAGCAATCAGCCCCAGCATTTT. Protein product: CASSLDSNQPQHF. The chain combines TRBV18 with TRBJ1-5; D ambiguous. V gave up 4 bases and J gave up 0 bases, with 4 bases separating them. Germline V gene data show CDR1 as KGHSH and CDR2 as LQKENI. CDR3 length: 13 residues.

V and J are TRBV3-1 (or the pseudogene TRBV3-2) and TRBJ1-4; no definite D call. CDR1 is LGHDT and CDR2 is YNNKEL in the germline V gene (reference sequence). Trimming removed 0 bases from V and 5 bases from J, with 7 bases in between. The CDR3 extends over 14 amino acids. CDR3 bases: TGTGCCAGCAGCCAAGAGTTTTTCAATGAAAAACTGTTTTTT. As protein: CASSQEFFNEKLFF.

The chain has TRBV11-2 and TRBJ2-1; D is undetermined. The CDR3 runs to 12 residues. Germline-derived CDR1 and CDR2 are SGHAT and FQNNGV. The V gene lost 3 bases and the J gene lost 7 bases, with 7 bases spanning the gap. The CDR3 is CASSFSGNEQFF. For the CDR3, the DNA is TGTGCCAGCAGCTTTTCGGGTAATGAGCAGTTCTTC.

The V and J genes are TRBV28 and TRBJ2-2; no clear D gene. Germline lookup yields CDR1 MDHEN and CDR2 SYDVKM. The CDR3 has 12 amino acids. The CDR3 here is CVASSGTGELFF. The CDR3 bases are TGTGTCGCTTCATCGGGCACCGGGGAGCTGTTTTTT.

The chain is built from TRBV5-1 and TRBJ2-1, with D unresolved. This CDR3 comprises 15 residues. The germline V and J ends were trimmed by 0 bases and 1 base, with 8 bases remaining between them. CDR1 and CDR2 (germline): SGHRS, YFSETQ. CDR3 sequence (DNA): TGCGCCAGCAGCTTGGTAGACGCGTCCTACAATGAGCAGTTCTTC. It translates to CASSLVDASYNEQFF.

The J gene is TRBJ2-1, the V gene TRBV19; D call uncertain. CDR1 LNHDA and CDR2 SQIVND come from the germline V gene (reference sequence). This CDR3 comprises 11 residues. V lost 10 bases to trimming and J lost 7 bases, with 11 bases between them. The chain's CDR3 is CATRQVNEQFF. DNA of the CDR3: TGTGCCACAAGGCAGGTTAATGAGCAGTTCTTC.

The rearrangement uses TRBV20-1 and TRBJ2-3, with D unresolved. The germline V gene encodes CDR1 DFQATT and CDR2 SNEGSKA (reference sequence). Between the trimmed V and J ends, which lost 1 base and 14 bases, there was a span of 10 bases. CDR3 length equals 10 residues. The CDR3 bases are TGCAGTGCTAGAGTGGAGCGTCTGTATTTT. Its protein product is CSARVERLYF.

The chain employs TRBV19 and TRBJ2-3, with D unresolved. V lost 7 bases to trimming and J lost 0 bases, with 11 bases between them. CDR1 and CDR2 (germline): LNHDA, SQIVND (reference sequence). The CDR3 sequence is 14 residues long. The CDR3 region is CASKLLASTDTQYF. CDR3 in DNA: TGTGCCAGTAAGCTATTGGCTAGCACAGATACGCAGTATTTT.

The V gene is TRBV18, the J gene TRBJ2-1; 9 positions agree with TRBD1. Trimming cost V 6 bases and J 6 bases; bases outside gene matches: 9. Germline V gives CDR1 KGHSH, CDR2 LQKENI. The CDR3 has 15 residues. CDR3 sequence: CASSPGTGPFNEQFF. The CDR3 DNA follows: TGTGCCAGCTCTCCCGGGACAGGGCCCTTCAATGAGCAGTTCTTC. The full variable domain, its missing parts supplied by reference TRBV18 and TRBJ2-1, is NAGVMQNPRHLVRRRGQEARLRCSPMKGHSHVYWYRQLPEEGLKFMVYLQKENIIDESGMPKERFSAEFPKEGPSILRIQQVVRGDSAAYFCASSPGTGPFNEQFFGPGTRLTVL.

CDR3 in DNA: TGTGCCAGCAGACGACCTCGGGCAGCTGAACTCAATTCACCCCTCCACTTT. This sequence encodes CASRRPRAAELNSPLHF. The chain carries TRBV6-6 and TRBJ1-6; D unresolved. V gave up 6 bases and J gave up 7 bases, with 22 bases separating them. The CDR3 extends over 17 amino acids. Germline V lookup: CDR1 MNHNY, CDR2 SVGAGI (reference sequence).

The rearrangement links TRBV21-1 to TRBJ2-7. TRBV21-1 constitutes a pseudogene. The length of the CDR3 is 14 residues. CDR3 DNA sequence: TGTGCCAGCAGCAAAGACGAACAGGGAGGCGAGCAGTACGTC. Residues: CASSKDEQGGEQYV.

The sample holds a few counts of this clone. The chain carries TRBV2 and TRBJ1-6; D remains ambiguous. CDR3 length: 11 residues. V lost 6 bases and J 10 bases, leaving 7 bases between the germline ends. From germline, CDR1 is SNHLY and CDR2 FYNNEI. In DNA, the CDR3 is TGTGCCAGCAGGTTTGGCTCACCCCTCCACTTT. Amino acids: CASRFGSPLHF.

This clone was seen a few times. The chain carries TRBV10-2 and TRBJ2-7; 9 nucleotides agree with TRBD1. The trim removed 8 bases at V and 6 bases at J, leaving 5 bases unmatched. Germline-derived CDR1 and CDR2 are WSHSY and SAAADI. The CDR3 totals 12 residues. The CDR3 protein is CASSRQGGEQYV. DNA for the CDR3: TGCGCCAGCTCCAGACAGGGGGGCGAGCAGTACGTC.

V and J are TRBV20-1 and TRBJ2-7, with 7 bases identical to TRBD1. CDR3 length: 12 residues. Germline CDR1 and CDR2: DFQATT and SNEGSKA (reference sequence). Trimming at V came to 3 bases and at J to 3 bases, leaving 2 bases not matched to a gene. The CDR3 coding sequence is TGCAGTGCTAGTCAGGGGGTCTACGAGCAGTACGTC. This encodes CSASQGVYEQYV.

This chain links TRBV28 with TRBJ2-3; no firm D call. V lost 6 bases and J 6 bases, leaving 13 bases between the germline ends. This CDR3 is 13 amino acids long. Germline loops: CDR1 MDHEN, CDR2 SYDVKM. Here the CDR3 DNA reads TGTGCCAGCAGCACGAAGCCCTCCGATACGCAGTATTTT. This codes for CASSTKPSDTQYF.

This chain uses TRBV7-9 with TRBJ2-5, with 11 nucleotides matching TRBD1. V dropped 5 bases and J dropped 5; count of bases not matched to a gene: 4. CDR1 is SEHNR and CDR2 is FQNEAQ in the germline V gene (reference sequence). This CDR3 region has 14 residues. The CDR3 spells CASSRGQGAETQYF. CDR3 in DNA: TGTGCCAGCAGCCGAGGACAGGGGGCGGAGACCCAGTACTTC.

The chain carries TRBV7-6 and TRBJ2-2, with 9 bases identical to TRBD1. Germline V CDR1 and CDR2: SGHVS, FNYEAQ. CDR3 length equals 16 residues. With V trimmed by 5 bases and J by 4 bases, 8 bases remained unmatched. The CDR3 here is CASSPTGGAGTGELFF. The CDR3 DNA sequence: TGTGCCAGCAGCCCCACAGGGGGCGCCGGCACCGGGGAGCTGTTTTTT.